The clone carrying this T cell receptor beta chain was found a few times. This specimen comes from a study of blood T cell repertoires in COVID-19. Study at large: Collection of acute and convalescent COVID-19 samples took place in the United States, Italy and Spain. PBMCs, B-cell-depleted T cells, or T cells were the source of the cDNA or gDNA that made up the material.

In the original analysis: Estimation of nucleated cell counts was performed using reference gene primer amplification. Sequenced by immunoSEQ multiplex PCR; TCRdb stores in-frame clones only, minus some. V and J calls and clone size are copied from that table; D and trimming were computed from the DNA. Of about 53,000 clones listed, roughly 85% are singletons. Material: peripheral blood. The clonotype originates from a man at least 80 years old with acute or convalescent COVID-19.

The CDR3 region has the DNA TGTGCCAGCAGTGATGGGGGGAGGCAGCCCCAGCATTTT. Amino acids: CASSDGGRQPQHF. The chain uses TRBV2 and TRBJ1-5, with D possibly being TRBD1 (5 bases). The length of the CDR3 is 13 residues. Between the trimmed V and J ends, which lost 3 bases and 7 bases, there was a span of 10 bases. Germline CDR1 SNHLY, CDR2 FYNNEI.